In this sample, the clone carrying this T cell receptor (beta chain) turned up many times. TCRdb re-called the 5' RACE reads with MiXCR, one entry per CDR3 protein. The sample shows about 65,000 distinct CDR3 sequences, more than 3.5% of them seen only once. The data belong to a study of neurological immune-mediated disorders. Looked up from germline, CDR1 is LGHNA and CDR2 is YNFKEQ. Between the trimmed V and J ends, which lost 1 base and 7 bases, there was a span of 13 bases. CDR3 length: 15 amino acids. Sequenced: PBMCs. The V and J genes are TRBV4-2 and TRBJ2-2, with D possibly matching TRBD2 (5 bases). The sequence came from a man aged 50 or older with multiple sclerosis. DNA for the CDR3: TGTGCCAGCAGCCAAGGTCCCGGGGTCTACGGGGAGCTGTTTTTT. It yields the protein CASSQGPGVYGELFF.